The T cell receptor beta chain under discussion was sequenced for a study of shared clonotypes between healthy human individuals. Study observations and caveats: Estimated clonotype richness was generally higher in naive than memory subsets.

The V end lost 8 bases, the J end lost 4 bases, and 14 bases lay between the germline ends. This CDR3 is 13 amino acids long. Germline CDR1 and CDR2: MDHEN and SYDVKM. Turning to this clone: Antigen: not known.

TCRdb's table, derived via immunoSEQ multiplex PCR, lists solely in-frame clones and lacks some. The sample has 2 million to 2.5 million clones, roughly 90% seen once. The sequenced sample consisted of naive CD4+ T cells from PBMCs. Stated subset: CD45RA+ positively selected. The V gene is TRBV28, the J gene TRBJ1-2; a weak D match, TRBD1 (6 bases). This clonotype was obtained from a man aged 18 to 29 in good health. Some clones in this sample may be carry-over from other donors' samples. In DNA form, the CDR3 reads TGTGCCAGCGGTGTCCAGGGGACCTATGGCTACACCTTC. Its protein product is CASGVQGTYGYTF.